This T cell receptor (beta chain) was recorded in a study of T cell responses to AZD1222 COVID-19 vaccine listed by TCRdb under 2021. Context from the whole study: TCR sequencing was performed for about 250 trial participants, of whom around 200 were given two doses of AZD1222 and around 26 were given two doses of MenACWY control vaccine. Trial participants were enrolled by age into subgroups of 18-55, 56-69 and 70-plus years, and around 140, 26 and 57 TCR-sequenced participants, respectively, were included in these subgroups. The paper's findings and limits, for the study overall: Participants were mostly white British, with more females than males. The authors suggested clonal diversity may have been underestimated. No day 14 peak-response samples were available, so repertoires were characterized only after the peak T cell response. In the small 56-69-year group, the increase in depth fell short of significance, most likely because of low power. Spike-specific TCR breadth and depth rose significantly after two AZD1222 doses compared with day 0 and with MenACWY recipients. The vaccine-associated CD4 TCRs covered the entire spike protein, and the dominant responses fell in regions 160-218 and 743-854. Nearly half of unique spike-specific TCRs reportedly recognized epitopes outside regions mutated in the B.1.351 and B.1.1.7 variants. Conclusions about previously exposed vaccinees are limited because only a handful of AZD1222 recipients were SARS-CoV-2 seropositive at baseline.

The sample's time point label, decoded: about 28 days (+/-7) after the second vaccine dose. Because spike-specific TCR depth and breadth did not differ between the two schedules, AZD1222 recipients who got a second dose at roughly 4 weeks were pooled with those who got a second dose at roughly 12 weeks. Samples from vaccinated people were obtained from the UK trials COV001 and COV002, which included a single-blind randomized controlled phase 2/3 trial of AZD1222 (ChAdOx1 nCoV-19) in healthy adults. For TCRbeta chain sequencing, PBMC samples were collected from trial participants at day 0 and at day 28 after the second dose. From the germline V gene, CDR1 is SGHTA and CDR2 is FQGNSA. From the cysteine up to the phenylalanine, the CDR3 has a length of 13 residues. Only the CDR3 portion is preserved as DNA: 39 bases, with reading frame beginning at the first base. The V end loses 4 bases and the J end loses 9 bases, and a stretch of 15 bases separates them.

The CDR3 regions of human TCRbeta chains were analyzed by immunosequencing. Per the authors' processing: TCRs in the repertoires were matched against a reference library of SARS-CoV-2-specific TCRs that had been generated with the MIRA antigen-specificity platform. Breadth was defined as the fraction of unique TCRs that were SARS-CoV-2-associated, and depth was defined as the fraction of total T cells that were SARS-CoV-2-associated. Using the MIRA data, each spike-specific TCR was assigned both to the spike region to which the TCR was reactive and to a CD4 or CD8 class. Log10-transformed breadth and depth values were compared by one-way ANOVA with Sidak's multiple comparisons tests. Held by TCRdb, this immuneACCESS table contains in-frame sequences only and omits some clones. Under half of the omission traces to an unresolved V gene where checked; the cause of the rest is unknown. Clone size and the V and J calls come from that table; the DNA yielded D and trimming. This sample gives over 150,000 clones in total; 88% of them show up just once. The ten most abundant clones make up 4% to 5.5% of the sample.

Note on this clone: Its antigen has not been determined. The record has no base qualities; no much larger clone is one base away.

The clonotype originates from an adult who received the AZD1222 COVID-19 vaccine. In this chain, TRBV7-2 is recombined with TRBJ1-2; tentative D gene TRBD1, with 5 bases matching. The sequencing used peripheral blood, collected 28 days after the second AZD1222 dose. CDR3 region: CASSWGRTVSYTF. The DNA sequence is TGTGCCAGCAGCTGGGGACGGACTGTCAGCTACACCTTC.